This T cell receptor beta chain appears in the sequencing data of a study of radiotherapy plus CTLA-4 blockade in lung cancer. The wider study: Patients showed objective responses in 15% to 20% of cases, and disease control was achieved by about 31%. Study outcomes and limitations: In blood, TCR clones derived from the tumor expanded after radiotherapy plus ipilimumab. In blood, early T cell clone dynamics reportedly predicted response best, together with interferon-beta.

Measured with immunoSEQ multiplex PCR; TCRdb has only the in-frame clones, and not every one. Of more than 95,000 clones listed, about four fifths were seen once; the top ten hold 2.5% to 3.5%. In the case of this clone: Antigen specificity is unknown.

Each patient with chemo-refractory metastatic non-small-cell lung cancer was treated with focal radiation plus CTLA-4 blockade using ipilimumab. CDR1 and CDR2 (germline): ENHRY, SYGVKD. The CDR3 is made up of 12 amino acids. Trimming took 2 bases from V and 3 from J, leaving 3 bases between them. The TCR was taken from a human donor with non-small cell lung cancer who had a partial response to radiotherapy plus ipilimumab. Some clones in this sample may be carry-over from other donors' samples. This specimen consisted of peripheral blood, obtained from a patient treated with radiotherapy plus ipilimumab. The chain joins TRBV10-3 to TRBJ2-3; D is unresolved. The CDR3 DNA reads TGTGCCATCAGTGAGCGGACAGATACGCAGTATTTT. Translating it yields CAISERTDTQYF.